This T cell receptor beta chain was observed in a study of cytomegalovirus exposure and HLA in healthy donors. For the study at large: Among 150 million to 200 million T cells, an earlier analysis found about 110 million unique TCR beta sequences. HLA-typed donors were the source of tens of millions of unique TCRs held in an early data release. Study outcomes and limitations: Follow-up analysis later connected one missense variant in DCLRE1C with trimming of TCR beta V- and J-genes. A previous analysis found most TCR beta V segments productive roughly 87% or roughly 30% of the time.

The CDR3 covers 17 residues. The V segment lost 5 bases and the J segment 1 base; nucleotides outside the gene matches: 11. CDR1 and CDR2 from the germline V gene are WNHNN and SYGVQD (reference sequence). Both 60 Vbeta primers and 13 Jbeta primers went into the PCR. The data were produced by immunoSEQ multiplex PCR, yet TCRdb's version contains in-frame clones alone and is incomplete. This sample has about 140,000 clones, with approximately 60% found just once. On this clone: The target antigen is unknown.

This sequence was found in a human donor in good health. The chain combines TRBV10-1 with TRBJ2-7, with TRBD2 matching over 10 bases. The sequenced sample was PBMCs. CDR3 protein: CASSSPSGSYMSYEQYF. Written as DNA, the CDR3 is TGCGCCAGCAGTTCGCCTAGCGGGAGTTATATGTCCTACGAGCAGTACTTC.